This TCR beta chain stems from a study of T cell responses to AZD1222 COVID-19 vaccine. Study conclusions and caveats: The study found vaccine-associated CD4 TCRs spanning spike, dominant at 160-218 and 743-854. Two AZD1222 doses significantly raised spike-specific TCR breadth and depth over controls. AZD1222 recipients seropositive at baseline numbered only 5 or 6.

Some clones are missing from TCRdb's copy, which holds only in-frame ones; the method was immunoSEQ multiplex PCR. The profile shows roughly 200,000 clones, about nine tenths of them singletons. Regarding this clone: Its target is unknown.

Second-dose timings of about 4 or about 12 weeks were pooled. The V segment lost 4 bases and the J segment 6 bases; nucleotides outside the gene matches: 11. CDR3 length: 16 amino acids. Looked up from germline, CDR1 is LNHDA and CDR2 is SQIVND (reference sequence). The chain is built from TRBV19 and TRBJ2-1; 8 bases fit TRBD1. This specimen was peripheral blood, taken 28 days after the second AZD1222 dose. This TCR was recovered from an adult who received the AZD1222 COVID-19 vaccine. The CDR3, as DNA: TGTGCCAGTAGTACCACAGGGGGGCGTCCTACCAATGAGCAGTTCTTC. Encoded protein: CASSTTGGRPTNEQFF.